Listed below are T cell receptor beta chains from one sample, sequenced in a study of T-cell memory formation after mild COVID-19. TCRdb itself ran the 5' RACE reads through MiXCR, one entry per CDR3 protein. The sample has tens of thousands of distinct CDR3 sequences; 5.5% to 8.5% are singletons. The sequencing input was PBMCs or a T cell subset sorted from them (not recorded which). The source of these receptors is an adult who had mild COVID-19 (a few samples of this study predate the infection). Cell type and time point are not known. CDR3s include the opening cysteine and the closing phenylalanine or tryptophan. D genes are given only for firm matches. A clone size is listed for some rows: how often the clone was seen (once, few, many), or a class if it is expanded.

many,NA,TRBJ1-2,TRBV6-5,CASSTGGYGYTF,TGTGCCAGCAGTACGGGAGGCTATGGCTACACCTTC
NA,NA,TRBJ2-4,TRBV4-2,CASSQDQGTKNIQYF,TGTGCCAGCAGCCAAGATCAGGGAACCAAAAACATTCAGTACTTC
NA,NA,TRBJ2-7,TRBV3-1,CASSGISPLYEQYF,TGTGCCAGCAGCGGGATAAGTCCCCTTTACGAGCAGTACTTC
NA,NA,TRBJ1-1,TRBV5-4,CASSWDQLGAFF,TGTGCCAGCAGCTGGGATCAGCTGGGAGCTTTCTTT
NA,NA,TRBJ2-6,TRBV6-5,CASSPRFTGTGANVLTF,TGTGCCAGCAGTCCGAGATTCACAGGGACTGGGGCCAACGTCCTGACTTTC
few,TRBD2,TRBJ2-3,TRBV24-1,CATSEISGGQGDTQYF,TGTGCCACCAGTGAGATTAGCGGGGGGCAGGGAGATACGCAGTATTTT
few,TRBD2,TRBJ2-3,TRBV6-2/TRBV6-3,CASRSSGRSTDTQYF,TGTGCCAGCAGGTCTAGCGGGAGGAGCACAGATACGCAGTATTTT
NA,TRBD1,TRBJ2-4,TRBV5-4,CASSRTGVGKNIQYF,TGTGCCAGCAGCCGGACAGGGGTCGGCAAAAACATTCAGTACTTC
many,TRBD2,TRBJ2-3,TRBV4-3,CASSPLAGRTDTQYF,TGCGCCAGCAGCCCTCTAGCGGGTAGGACAGATACGCAGTATTTT
NA,NA,TRBJ2-7,TRBV7-9,CASSGITGDYYEQYF,TGTGCCAGCAGCGGAATCACAGGGGACTACTACGAGCAGTACTTC
medium-sized,NA,TRBJ1-5,TRBV7-2,CASSFGSNQPQHF,TGTGCCAGCAGCTTTGGGAGCAATCAGCCCCAGCATTTT
many,NA,TRBJ2-2,TRBV7-3,CASSSPERNTGELFF,TGTGCCAGCAGCTCCCCAGAAAGAAACACCGGGGAGCTGTTTTTT
many,NA,TRBJ2-2,TRBV7-9,CASSLRAGNTGELFF,TGTGCCAGCAGCTTACGGGCGGGGAACACCGGGGAGCTGTTTTTT
many,NA,TRBJ2-4,TRBV5-1,CASSPRVDGENIQYF,TGCGCCAGCAGCCCTCGGGTGGATGGAGAAAACATTCAGTACTTC
few,NA,TRBJ1-1,TRBV18,CASSPSRNRDTEAFF,TGTGCCAGCTCACCATCGAGAAATAGGGACACTGAAGCTTTCTTT
many,NA,TRBJ1-6,TRBV5-1,CASSLGLTGSSYNSPLHF,TGCGCCAGCAGCCTTGGATTGACGGGGAGCTCCTATAATTCACCCCTCCACTTT
many,NA,TRBJ2-3,TRBV15,CATSRGTRVDTQYF,TGTGCCACCAGCAGAGGGACCAGAGTAGATACGCAGTATTTT
NA,NA,TRBJ1-5,TRBV18,CASSPQGYSNQPQHF,TGTGCCAGCTCACCACAGGGTTATAGCAATCAGCCCCAGCATTTT
few,NA,TRBJ1-2,TRBV15,CATSRVRGDGYTF,TGTGCCACCAGCAGAGTCCGGGGGGATGGCTACACCTTC
many,NA,TRBJ2-3,TRBV5-1,CASRLNLDTQYF,TGCGCCAGCAGACTAAATCTTGATACGCAGTATTTT
few,NA,TRBJ1-1,TRBV2,CASSVLDKAFF,TGTGCCAGCAGTGTGCTGGACAAAGCTTTCTTT
few,NA,TRBJ1-1,TRBV15,CATRSGLNTEAFF,TGTGCCACCCGATCGGGACTAAACACTGAAGCTTTCTTT
many,TRBD2,TRBJ2-3,TRBV12-3/TRBV12-4,CASSTLAGGSTDTQYF,TGTGCCAGCAGTACCTTAGCGGGGGGGAGCACAGATACGCAGTATTTT
many,NA,TRBJ2-7,TRBV6-5,CASSIGFGSEQYF,TGTGCCAGCAGTATCGGTTTCGGCTCCGAGCAGTACTTC
many,NA,TRBJ2-1,TRBV5-6,CASSRIGGSSYNEQFF,TGTGCCAGCAGCCGAATAGGGGGAAGCTCCTACAATGAGCAGTTCTTC
many,NA,TRBJ2-7,TRBV7-6,CASSLVPAADSEQYF,TGTGCCAGCAGCTTAGTTCCAGCCGCAGATTCCGAGCAGTACTTC
many,NA,TRBJ2-3,TRBV5-1,CASRPYGSTDTQYF,TGCGCCAGCAGACCATACGGCAGCACAGATACGCAGTATTTT